These 5 T cell receptor beta chains originate from one sample sequenced in a study of blood T cell repertoires in COVID-19. Measured with immunoSEQ multiplex PCR; TCRdb has only the in-frame clones, and not every one. Among about 230,000 clones listed, under 90% were seen once. The sample consisted of PBMCs or T cells enriched from blood (not recorded which). Receptor source: a man between 18 and 29 years old who had recovered from COVID-19.

This chain uses TRBV10-3 with TRBJ2-7; D perhaps matches TRBD1 (6 bases). This CDR3 contains 13 residues. V gave up 10 bases and J gave up 1 base, with 14 bases separating them. Germline V gives CDR1 ENHRY, CDR2 SYGVKD. The CDR3 loop reads CATSGQRSYEQYF. In DNA, the CDR3 is TGTGCCACCTCCGGACAGAGATCCTACGAGCAGTACTTC.

The chain employs TRBV30 and TRBJ1-1; TRBD1 matches at 8 bases. Trimming at V came to 4 bases and at J to 5 bases, leaving 12 bases not matched to a gene. This CDR3 is 15 amino acids long. Germline V CDR1 and CDR2: GTSNPN, SVGIG (reference sequence). DNA of the CDR3: TGTGCCTGGATAGATCGGGCAGGGGGCAGGACTGAAGCTTTCTTT. It is translated as CAWIDRAGGRTEAFF. Filled out from reference TRBV30 and TRBJ1-1, the complete variable domain reads SQTIHQWPATLVQPVGSPLSLECTVEGTSNPNLYWYRQAAGRGLQLLFYSVGIGQISSEVPQNLSASRPQDRQFILSSKKLLLSDSGFYLCAWIDRAGGRTEAFFGQGTRLTVV.

The chain links TRBV6-2 or TRBV6-3 to TRBJ1-2; D uncertain. Trimming stripped 2 bases from V and 4 bases from J, with 23 bases between. CDR1 is MNHEY and CDR2 is SVGEGT in the germline V gene. This CDR3 is built from 18 residues. The CDR3 here is CASSYRNYEQTITYGYTF. CDR3 nucleotides: TGTGCCAGCAGTTACCGGAACTACGAGCAAACAATCACCTATGGCTACACCTTC.

The V gene is TRBV12-3 or TRBV12-4, the J gene TRBJ1-2; D is ambiguous. Trimming stripped 5 bases from V and 2 bases from J, with 9 bases between. The CDR3 is 13 amino acids. CDR3 residues: CASSPAANYGYTF. CDR3 coding DNA: TGTGCCAGCAGTCCGGCGGCCAACTATGGCTACACCTTC.

The chain employs TRBV10-3 and TRBJ2-3, with D possibly being TRBD2 (6 bases). The ends were cut back, 8 bases at V and 0 bases at J, with 12 bases in the middle. This CDR3 is 14 amino acids long. Germline V gene data show CDR1 as ENHRY and CDR2 as SYGVKD. CDR3 nucleotide sequence: TGTGCCATCTTGGCGGGGCCCAGCACAGATACGCAGTATTTT. Translation gives CAILAGPSTDTQYF.